One and the same sample provided the 15 T cell receptor beta chains below, sequenced in a study of shared clonotypes between healthy human individuals (dated by TCRdb to 2019 to 2021). CD8 naive samples consisted of CD45RO-negative cells that were positively selected for CCR7, yielding a CD45RA+CCR7+ population without TemRA cells. The library was prepared using the immunoSEQ multiplex PCR assay. In its TCRdb copy, this immuneACCESS table keeps in-frame sequences only and misses some clones. Where compared with another copy, unresolved V genes explain less than half of these, and the others have no known cause. This sample gives 1.5 million to 2.5 million clones in total; just under 95% of them show up just once. The top ten constitute 1% to 1.5% of the sample. The specimen was naive CD8+ T cells sorted from blood. The sample's cell subset or site, from its label and the paper: CD45RA+CCR7+. These receptors were taken from a man aged 18-30 years in good health.

V is TRBV2 and J is TRBJ2-7, with D possibly TRBD1 on 6 matching bases. CDR1 SNHLY and CDR2 FYNNEI come from the germline V gene. The CDR3 has 14 amino acids. Trimming left V 3 bases short and J 3 bases short, with 12 bases between. CDR3: CASSEAGAFYEQYF. In DNA form, the CDR3 reads TGTGCCAGCAGTGAGGCAGGGGCCTTCTACGAGCAGTACTTC.

CDR3 loop: CASSTGPGTLPREFHEQYF. Here the CDR3 DNA reads TGTGCCAGCAGCACGGGTCCCGGGACGCTCCCGCGGGAGTTTCACGAGCAGTACTTC. The V gene is TRBV5-4, the J gene TRBJ2-7, with 7 nucleotides matching TRBD2. V lost 4 bases, J lost 5 bases, and 24 bases stayed unmatched. There are 19 residues in the CDR3. CDR1 and CDR2 (germline): SGHNT, YYREEE (reference sequence).

The chain combines TRBV7-2 with TRBJ1-3; D is unclear. CDR3 length equals 14 residues. V lost 5 bases to trimming and J lost 0 bases, with 8 bases between them. CDR1 and CDR2 from the germline V gene are SGHTA and FQGNSA. CDR3 DNA sequence: TGTGCCAGCAGCCTTTCTGGCTCTGGAAACACCATATATTTT. It yields the protein CASSLSGSGNTIYF.

This chain connects TRBV11-2 to TRBJ2-7; D may be TRBD2 (5 bases). This CDR3 has 13 residues. Germline-derived CDR1 and CDR2 are SGHAT and FQNNGV. V was clipped by 1 base and J by 7 bases, with 11 bases between them. As DNA, the CDR3 is TGTGCCAGCAGCTTAGTTCGGCGAGGGGAGCAGTACTTC. This encodes CASSLVRRGEQYF.

This chain joins TRBV7-8 and TRBJ1-1, with D unclear. Germline V gives CDR1 SGHVS, CDR2 FQNEAQ. Trimming stripped 8 bases from V and 1 base from J, with 5 bases between. This CDR3 is built from 11 residues. CDR3 residues: CASSSNTEAFF. For the CDR3, the DNA is TGTGCCAGCTCTTCGAACACTGAAGCTTTCTTT.

This clone has only one observation. The rearrangement joins TRBV7-9 to TRBJ1-1, with D possibly TRBD1 on 5 matching bases. Trimming shortened V by 0 bases and J by 7 bases, and 9 bases separated the two germline ends. The CDR3 contains 13 residues. Germline CDR1 SEHNR, CDR2 FQNEAQ (reference sequence). The CDR3 reads CASSLAGGGEAFF. In DNA form, the CDR3 reads TGTGCCAGCAGCTTAGCGGGCGGGGGTGAAGCTTTCTTT.

Details on this clone: One junction end does not reproduce the germline sequence, and a read error may be involved. V is TRBV11-2 and J is TRBJ1-1, with D unresolved. Germline assignment: CDR1 SGHAT and CDR2 FQNNGV. The CDR3 is 14 residues long. CDR3 in amino acids: CASTLGGGNVEAFF. The CDR3, as DNA: TGTGCCAGCACCTTAGGCGGAGGGAACGTAGAAGCTTTCTTT.

The rearrangement links TRBV5-6 to TRBJ2-3; TRBD1 agrees at 9 bases. The CDR3 runs 14 residues. Per the germline V gene, CDR1 is SGHDT and CDR2 is YYEEEE. With 4 bases clipped from V and 4 bases from J, the junction kept 4 bases outside the gene matches. The CDR3 here is CASSGGQGSDTQYF. Here the CDR3 DNA reads TGTGCCAGCAGCGGGGGACAGGGTTCAGATACGCAGTATTTT.

About this clone itself: Other DNA sequences in the same sample also yield this CDR3. The chain links TRBV6-5 to TRBJ2-2; 7 bases agree with TRBD2. After removal of 3 bases from V and 1 base from J, the junction contained 2 bases not matched to a gene. Germline CDR1 MNHEY, CDR2 SVGAGI. This CDR3 is built from 15 residues. The CDR3 reads CASSYGGGNTGELFF. The CDR3 DNA follows: TGTGCCAGCAGTTATGGGGGGGGGAACACCGGGGAGCTGTTTTTT.

This rearrangement joins TRBV2 to TRBJ1-2; D might be TRBD1 (6 bases). The V gene's germline CDR1 is SNHLY and CDR2 FYNNEI. V lost 8 bases, J lost 1 base, and 23 bases lay in between. This CDR3 has 17 amino acids. CDR3 nucleotide sequence: TGTGCCAGCCTCGGCAGGGACAAAACCGACCTTAACTATGGCTACACCTTC. This translates into CASLGRDKTDLNYGYTF.

This clone was detected only a few times. The chain carries TRBV27 and TRBJ2-2; 9 positions agree with TRBD2. The germline gives CDR1 MNHEY, CDR2 SMNVEV (reference sequence). After removal of 2 bases from V and 1 base from J, the junction contained 5 bases not matched to a gene. This CDR3 region has 17 residues. This CDR3 reads CASSLPAGGENTGELFF. The DNA of the CDR3 is TGTGCCAGCAGTTTACCCGCGGGGGGGGAGAACACCGGGGAGCTGTTTTTT.

The chain combines TRBV5-4 with TRBJ2-1; 10 bases match TRBD2. V lost 2 bases and J lost 6; bases outside the gene matches: 2. CDR3 length: 14 amino acids. Germline V lookup: CDR1 SGHNT, CDR2 YYREEE (reference sequence). CDR3 DNA: TGTGCCAGCAGCTTTCTAGCGGGAGTCAATGAGCAGTTCTTC. Its protein is CASSFLAGVNEQFF.

In its sample, this clone was seen once. The rearrangement joins TRBV9 to TRBJ2-3, with TRBD1 as a possible D gene (5 bases). The germline CDR1 and CDR2 sequences are SGDLS and YYNGEE. This CDR3 has 14 amino acids. V was trimmed by 4 bases and J by 2 bases, leaving 11 bases between them. CDR3 sequence: CASSLDRPTDTQYF. As DNA, the CDR3 is TGTGCCAGCAGCCTCGACAGACCCACAGATACGCAGTATTTT.

For this clone: Additional DNA sequences in this sample encode the identical CDR3. The CDR3 reads CASSAGLTYEQYF. CDR3 sequence (DNA): TGTGCCAGCAGTGCTGGACTTACCTACGAGCAGTACTTC. V and J are TRBV6-1 and TRBJ2-7; weak D call: TRBD2 (5 bases). The length of the CDR3 is 13 residues. With 4 bases removed from V and 2 bases from J, the gap between germline ends came to 9 bases. Germline lookup yields CDR1 MNHNS and CDR2 SASEGT.

This clone occurred once. V and J are TRBV6-5 and TRBJ2-1; 13 bases agree with TRBD2. Germline CDR1 is MNHEY and CDR2 is SVGAGI. The CDR3 consists of 16 residues. J gave up 6 bases and V 4 bases, and 6 bases lay outside the gene matches. The CDR3 DNA follows: TGTGCCAGCAGTTCCTTACTAGCGGGGGGGCCCAATGAGCAGTTCTTC. This codes for CASSSLLAGGPNEQFF.